This TCR beta chain was recorded in a study of blood T cell repertoires in COVID-19. Background on the study: The United States, Italy and Spain supplied acute and convalescent COVID-19 samples.

This clone was detected only once. Study processing details: Scientists estimated how many nucleated cells there were by amplifying reference gene primers. TCRdb's copy holds only in-frame clones and misses some; the assay was immunoSEQ multiplex PCR. V, J and clone size derive from that table, while D and trimming were established from the DNA sequence. Of around 25,000 clones in the sample, about 90% were seen once. CDR3 length equals 14 residues. Losses at the gene ends were 3 bases for V and 3 bases for J; bases not matched to a gene: 8. Germline CDR1 reads DFQATT; CDR2 reads SNEGSKA (reference sequence).

This clonotype was sampled from a human donor in a cohort sampled during active COVID-19. Material: peripheral blood. This chain links TRBV20-1 with TRBJ2-7, with 7 bases matching TRBD1. CDR3 nucleotides: TGCAGTGCTAGTGGCGCCGGGACAGTCTACGAGCAGTACTTC. This encodes CSASGAGTVYEQYF.